Below, 28 T cell receptor beta chains from the same sample are listed, as sequenced in a study of blood T cell repertoires in COVID-19 (dated by TCRdb to the early 2020s). The protocol used for the library was the immunoSEQ multiplex PCR assay. This immuneACCESS table, as held by TCRdb, lists in-frame sequences with V and J called but not all clones. Of the missing ones, under half trace to an unresolved V gene in checked studies; the others have no known cause. The sample table shows 150,000 to 200,000 clones, and around 82% are seen once. 6.5% to 8.5% of the sample lies in the top ten. The sample comprised peripheral blood. The receptor set was obtained from a woman in her thirties or forties with COVID-19, enrolled during active disease.

The chain carries TRBV6-8 and TRBJ2-7; 7 nucleotides match TRBD2. Germline CDR1 MNHGY, CDR2 SAAAGT. V dropped 5 bases and J dropped 9; count of bases not matched to a gene: 10. The CDR3 totals 13 residues. The CDR3 sequence is CASSRRGGWRQYF. The DNA of the CDR3 is TGTGCCAGCAGTCGAAGGGGAGGGTGGCGGCAGTACTTC.

This rearrangement joins TRBV18 to TRBJ1-4; D is undetermined. V was cut by 3 bases and J by 5 bases, with 7 bases left in between. This CDR3 has 13 residues. Looked up from germline, CDR1 is KGHSH and CDR2 is LQKENI. The CDR3 loop is CASSPLQNEKLFF. CDR3 DNA: TGTGCCAGCTCACCTTTACAGAATGAAAAACTGTTTTTT.

CDR3 in amino acids: CASSPLAGVDINEQFF. The CDR3 DNA is TGTGCCAGCAGTCCACTAGCGGGTGTGGACATCAATGAGCAGTTCTTC. The chain employs TRBV27 and TRBJ2-1; 9 bases agree with TRBD2. The CDR3 consists of 16 residues. Trimming cost V 5 bases and J 6 bases; bases outside gene matches: 11. Germline V gene lookup returns CDR1 MNHEY and CDR2 SMNVEV (reference sequence).

The chain uses TRBV5-6 and TRBJ2-7; D is possibly TRBD2 (5 bases). Trimming took off 4 bases at V and 1 base at J, with 12 bases between the two ends. Germline V gene sequence: CDR1 SGHDT, CDR2 YYEEEE. This CDR3 has 14 amino acids. The CDR3 reads CASSHAGVSYEQYF. CDR3 in DNA: TGTGCCAGCAGCCACGCCGGGGTTTCCTACGAGCAGTACTTC.

This clone was detected once. The chain has TRBV4-1 and TRBJ2-3; TRBD2 matches 8 bases. The CDR3 consists of 16 residues. Germline V lookup: CDR1 MGHRA, CDR2 YSYEKL. The trim removed 5 bases at V and 2 bases at J, leaving 9 bases unmatched. The CDR3 DNA follows: TGCGCCAGCAGCAAAGTTACTAGCGGATCCACAGATACGCAGTATTTT. It is translated as CASSKVTSGSTDTQYF.

The rearrangement uses TRBV21-1 and TRBJ2-7; TRBD2 reflects the table's D call only, with no check against the DNA. TRBV21-1 is listed as a pseudogene. The CDR3 contains 13 residues. CDR3 loop: CASRLRVAYEQYF. The CDR3 bases are TGTGCCAGCAGGCTAAGAGTGGCCTACGAGCAGTACTTC.

This clone appeared a single time. This chain uses TRBV2 with TRBJ2-7, with 10 positions matching TRBD1. CDR1 and CDR2 from the germline V gene are SNHLY and FYNNEI. The CDR3 covers 14 residues. The V gene end was trimmed by 3 bases and the J gene end by 3 bases; junction bases not matched to a gene: 2. The CDR3 spells CASSERTGGYEQYF. The CDR3 DNA reads TGTGCCAGCAGTGAGCGGACAGGGGGCTACGAGCAGTACTTC.

V and J are TRBV28 and TRBJ2-3; TRBD2 matches at 11 bases. J was trimmed by 5 bases and V by 4 bases; bases with no gene match: 8. The CDR3 covers 16 residues. CDR1 is MDHEN and CDR2 is SYDVKM in the germline V gene. The CDR3 DNA is TGTGCCAGCAGTTCGCTAGCGGGAGGTGGGAGAGATACGCAGTATTTT. Amino acids: CASSSLAGGGRDTQYF.

The chain couples TRBV3-1 (or the pseudogene TRBV3-2) to TRBJ2-5; TRBD1 aligns across 7 bases. Germline CDR1 LGHDT, CDR2 YNNKEL (reference sequence). V lost 1 base and J lost 4; bases outside the gene matches: 0. This CDR3 comprises 13 residues. In DNA, the CDR3 is TGTGCCAGCAGCCAAGGGGACAGAGAGACCCAGTACTTC. Its translation: CASSQGDRETQYF.

The genes are TRBV7-9 and TRBJ2-3; tentatively, D is TRBD1 (6 bases). The V and J ends lost 1 base and 5 bases respectively, with 16 bases between them. This CDR3 is built from 16 residues. Germline V CDR1 and CDR2: SEHNR, FQNEAQ (reference sequence). The CDR3 region is CASSLDYGQPGDTQYF. CDR3 in DNA: TGTGCCAGCAGCTTAGATTACGGACAGCCGGGAGATACGCAGTATTTT.

V is TRBV7-8 and J is TRBJ2-1; D might be TRBD2 (6 bases). V was trimmed by 1 base and J by 11 bases, leaving 12 bases between them. Per the germline V gene, CDR1 is SGHVS and CDR2 is FQNEAQ. CDR3 length equals 13 residues. The CDR3 spells CASSLGLGGKQFF. CDR3 bases: TGTGCCAGCAGCTTAGGATTAGGCGGGAAGCAGTTCTTC.

This rearrangement joins TRBV2 to TRBJ2-1; weak D call: TRBD1 (5 bases). The CDR3 contains 16 residues. Trimming took off 8 bases at V and 0 bases at J, with 17 bases between the two ends. Germline V gene sequence: CDR1 SNHLY, CDR2 FYNNEI. CDR3 coding DNA: TGTGCCAGCGGAGTCCAGGGCCGACGCTCCTACAATGAGCAGTTCTTC. Its protein is CASGVQGRRSYNEQFF. The variable domain in full, with the rest retrieved from reference TRBV2 and TRBJ2-1, is EPEVTQTPSHQVTQMGQEVILRCVPISNHLYFYWYRQILGQKVEFLVSFYNNEISEKSEIFDDQFSVERPDGSNFTLKIRSTKLEDSAMYFCASGVQGRRSYNEQFFGPGTRLTVL.

This chain connects TRBV3-1 (or the pseudogene TRBV3-2) to TRBJ1-1; TRBD1 is a possible D gene (6 bases). The CDR3 sequence is 15 residues long. Trimming cost V 3 bases and J 1 base, with 12 bases left between them. Germline CDR1 LGHDT, CDR2 YNNKEL (reference sequence). The CDR3 region has the DNA TGTGCCAGCAGCCAGGGGGCGGGAGCGAACACTGAAGCTTTCTTT. This sequence encodes CASSQGAGANTEAFF.

The V and J genes are TRBV27 and TRBJ2-1; 7 bases align to TRBD2. Germline lookup yields CDR1 MNHEY and CDR2 SMNVEV (reference sequence). The CDR3 extends over 14 amino acids. V was pared by 8 bases and J by 0 bases, with 4 bases of the junction left unmatched. CDR3 loop: CASFGGGSYNEQFF. CDR3 nucleotides: TGTGCCAGCTTTGGGGGGGGCTCCTACAATGAGCAGTTCTTC.

The V gene is TRBV30, the J gene TRBJ1-1; D perhaps matches TRBD1 (6 bases). The CDR3 consists of 15 residues. Germline CDR1 is GTSNPN and CDR2 is SVGIG (reference sequence). V dropped 0 bases and J dropped 5 bases, with 16 bases sitting between them. The CDR3 bases are TGTGCCTGGAGTGTACCGGGGGGCGCGAGGACTGAAGCTTTCTTT. Protein product: CAWSVPGGARTEAFF.

This clone turned up a few times. The chain combines TRBV4-1 with TRBJ2-2; weak D call: TRBD1 (6 bases). V dropped 0 bases and J dropped 1 base, with 6 bases sitting between them. This CDR3 comprises 15 residues. CDR1 MGHRA and CDR2 YSYEKL come from the germline V gene. The CDR3 DNA sequence: TGCGCCAGCAGCCAAGAGACAGGGAACACCGGGGAGCTGTTTTTT. Its protein product is CASSQETGNTGELFF.

The chain is built from TRBV18 and TRBJ2-5; the D is unclear. CDR1 is KGHSH, CDR2 LQKENI, per germline. With 3 bases removed from V and 2 bases from J, the gap between germline ends came to 4 bases. The CDR3 contains 12 residues. As DNA, the CDR3 is TGTGCCAGCTCACCCAAACAAGAGACCCAGTACTTC. It translates to CASSPKQETQYF.

This chain uses TRBV29-1 with TRBJ1-2; no clear D gene. The CDR3 has 13 amino acids. Trimming cost V 6 bases and J 2 bases, with 13 bases left between them. Germline CDR1 and CDR2: SQVTM and ANQGSEA. Here the CDR3 DNA reads TGCAGCGTAGAGGCAGAGGAAAACTATGGCTACACCTTC. Its protein product is CSVEAEENYGYTF.

At least ten counts were recorded for this clone. This chain links TRBV28 with TRBJ2-5; D not resolved. Looked up from germline, CDR1 is MDHEN and CDR2 is SYDVKM. This CDR3 region has 12 residues. The V end lost 2 bases, the J end lost 5 bases, and 6 bases lay between the germline ends. The CDR3 loop is CASSLPPETQYF. In DNA, the CDR3 is TGTGCCAGCAGTTTACCCCCTGAGACCCAGTACTTC.

The chain is built from TRBV5-5 and TRBJ2-7; D is undetermined. The CDR3 extends over 11 amino acids. The germline V gene has CDR1 SGHKS and CDR2 YYEKEE (reference sequence). Trimming shortened V by 9 bases and J by 0 bases, and 7 bases separated the two germline ends. CDR3 nucleotides: TGTGCCATCCCGAGCTCCTACGAGCAGTACGTC. The encoded protein is CAIPSSYEQYV.

CDR3 DNA sequence: TGTGCCAGCAGTAACCGACAGGGAGAAGACACCGGGGAGCTGTTTTTT. Its protein is CASSNRQGEDTGELFF. This chain connects TRBV6-4 to TRBJ2-2, with 7 bases matching TRBD1. Germline V gene lookup returns CDR1 MRHNA and CDR2 SNTAGT. Germline trimming cut 5 bases from V and 3 bases from J; bases unmatched to any gene: 9. The CDR3 runs 16 residues.

V gene TRBV18 combines with J gene TRBJ2-5; D may be TRBD1 (6 bases). The CDR3 runs to 14 residues. Trimming cost V 3 bases and J 2 bases, with 10 bases left between them. Germline CDR1 KGHSH, CDR2 LQKENI. CDR3 coding DNA: TGTGCCAGCTCACCGCCGGGACAACAAGAGACCCAGTACTTC. Its protein is CASSPPGQQETQYF.

The chain is built from TRBV6-4 and TRBJ2-3, with 7 bases that match TRBD2. CDR1 and CDR2 from the germline V gene are MRHNA and SNTAGT. With V trimmed by 2 bases and J by 4 bases, 6 bases remained unmatched. The CDR3 spans 15 residues. As DNA, the CDR3 is TGTGCCAGCAGTGACGTGGGAGGGCACGCAGATACGCAGTATTTT. Its translation: CASSDVGGHADTQYF.

The rearrangement uses TRBV18 and TRBJ2-1; 7 nucleotides align to TRBD1. The CDR3 covers 14 residues. Germline V CDR1 and CDR2: KGHSH, LQKENI. V shed 4 bases and J 9 bases; nucleotides not matched to a gene: 9. CDR3 nucleotide sequence: TGTGCCAGCTCACGCTCGACAGGGCAGAGTGAGCAGTTCTTC. It encodes CASSRSTGQSEQFF.

DNA of the CDR3: TGTGCCAGCAGAATCCCACCAGGGGAGGGGACCGGGGAGCTGTTTTTT. Its translation is CASRIPPGEGTGELFF. This chain links TRBV5-4 with TRBJ2-2, with a possible D match to TRBD2 (7 bases). The CDR3 is 16 residues long. Trimming removed 5 bases at V and 5 bases at J, with 19 bases between. CDR1 and CDR2 (germline): SGHNT, YYREEE (reference sequence).

The chain carries TRBV7-2 and TRBJ2-5, with unresolved D. The length of the CDR3 is 10 residues. Per the germline V gene, CDR1 is SGHTA and CDR2 is FQGNSA. The V end lost 8 bases, the J end lost 2 bases, and 3 bases lay between the germline ends. This CDR3 is CASSQETQYF. For the CDR3, the DNA is TGTGCCAGCTCTCAAGAGACCCAGTACTTC. Full variable domain (outside the CDR3, taken from reference TRBV7-2 and TRBJ2-5): GAGVSQSPSNKVTEKGKDVELRCDPISGHTALYWYRQSLGQGLEFLIYFQGNSAPDKSGLPSDRFSAERTGGSVSTLTIQRTQQEDSAVYLCASSQETQYFGPGTRLLVL.

This clone was found a few times. J is TRBJ1-1 and V is TRBV5-6; maybe TRBD1 (6 bases). The CDR3 sequence is 14 residues long. Trimming shortened V by 4 bases and J by 1 base, and 11 bases separated the two germline ends. Germline V lookup: CDR1 SGHDT, CDR2 YYEEEE. CDR3 region: CASSKVDRNTEAFF. The CDR3 DNA reads TGTGCCAGCAGCAAAGTGGACAGGAACACTGAAGCTTTCTTT.

The gene calls are TRBV27 and TRBJ1-2; 7 nucleotides agree with TRBD1. The CDR3 contains 13 residues. Per the germline V gene, CDR1 is MNHEY and CDR2 is SMNVEV (reference sequence). V lost 5 bases and J lost 5; bases outside the gene matches: 5. Written as DNA, the CDR3 is TGTGCCAGCAGTCCGACAGGGATTTATGGCTACACCTTC. The encoded protein is CASSPTGIYGYTF.